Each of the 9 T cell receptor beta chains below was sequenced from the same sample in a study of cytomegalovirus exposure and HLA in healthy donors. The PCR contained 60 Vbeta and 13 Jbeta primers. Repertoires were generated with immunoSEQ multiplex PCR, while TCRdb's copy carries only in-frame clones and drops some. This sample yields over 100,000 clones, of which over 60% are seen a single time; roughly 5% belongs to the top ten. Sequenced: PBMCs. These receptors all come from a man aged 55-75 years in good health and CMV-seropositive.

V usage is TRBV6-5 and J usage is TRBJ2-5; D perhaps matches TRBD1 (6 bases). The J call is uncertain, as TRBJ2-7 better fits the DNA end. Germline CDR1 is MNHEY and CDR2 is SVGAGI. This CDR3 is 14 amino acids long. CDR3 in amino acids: CASSRTVSSYEQYF. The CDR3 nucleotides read TGTGCCAGCAGCAGGACAGTGAGCTCCTACGAGCAGTACTTC.

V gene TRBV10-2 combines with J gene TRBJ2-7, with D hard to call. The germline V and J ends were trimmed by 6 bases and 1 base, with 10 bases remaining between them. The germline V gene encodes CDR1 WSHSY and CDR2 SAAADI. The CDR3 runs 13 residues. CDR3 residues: CASSDGSSYEQYF. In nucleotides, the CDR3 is TGCGCCAGCAGCGACGGGTCTTCCTACGAGCAGTACTTC.

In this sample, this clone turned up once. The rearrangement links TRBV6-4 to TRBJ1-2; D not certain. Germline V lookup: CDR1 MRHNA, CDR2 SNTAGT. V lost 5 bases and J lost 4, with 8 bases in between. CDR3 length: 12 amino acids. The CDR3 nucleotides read TGTGCCAGCAGTTCTGAGGGCTATGGCTACACCTTC. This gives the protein CASSSEGYGYTF.

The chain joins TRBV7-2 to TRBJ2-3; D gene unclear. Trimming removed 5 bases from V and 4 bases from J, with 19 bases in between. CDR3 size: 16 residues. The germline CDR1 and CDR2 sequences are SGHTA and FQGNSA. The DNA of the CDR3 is TGTGCCAGCAGCCAAGCTGCCCTAGATAGCCCAGATACGCAGTATTTT. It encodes CASSQAALDSPDTQYF.

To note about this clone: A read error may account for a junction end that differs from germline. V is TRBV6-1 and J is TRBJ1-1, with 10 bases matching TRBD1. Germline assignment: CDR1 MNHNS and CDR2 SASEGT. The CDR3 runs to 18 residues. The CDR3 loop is CASSEHLGTGALNAEAFF. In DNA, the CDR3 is TGTGCCAGCAGTGAACATCTTGGGACAGGGGCGTTGAACGCTGAAGCTTTCTTT.

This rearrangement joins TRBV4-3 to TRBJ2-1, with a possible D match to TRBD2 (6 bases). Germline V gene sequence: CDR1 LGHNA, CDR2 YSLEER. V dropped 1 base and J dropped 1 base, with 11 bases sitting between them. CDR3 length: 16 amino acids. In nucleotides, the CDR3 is TGCGCCAGCAGCCAAGTGGCCGGGGGTTCCTACAATGAGCAGTTCTTC. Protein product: CASSQVAGGSYNEQFF.

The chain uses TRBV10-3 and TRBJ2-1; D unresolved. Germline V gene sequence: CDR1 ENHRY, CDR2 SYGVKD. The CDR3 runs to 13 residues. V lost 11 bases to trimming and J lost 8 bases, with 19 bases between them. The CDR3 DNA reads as TGTGCCTCCGCTCAATCTCGGAGCGATGAGCAGTTCTTC. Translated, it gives CASAQSRSDEQFF.

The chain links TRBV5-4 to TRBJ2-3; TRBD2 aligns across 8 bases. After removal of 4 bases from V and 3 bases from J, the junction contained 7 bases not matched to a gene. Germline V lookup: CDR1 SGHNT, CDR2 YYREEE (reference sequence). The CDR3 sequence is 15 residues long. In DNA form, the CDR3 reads TGTGCCAGCAGCCCCTCCCCTAGCGGGACAGATACGCAGTATTTT. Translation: CASSPSPSGTDTQYF.

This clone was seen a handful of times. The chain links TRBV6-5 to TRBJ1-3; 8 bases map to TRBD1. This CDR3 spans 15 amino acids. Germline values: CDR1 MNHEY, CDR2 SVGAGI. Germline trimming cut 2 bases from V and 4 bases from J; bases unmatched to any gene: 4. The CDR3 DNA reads TGTGCCAGCAGTTACGGGACAGGTTCGGGAAACACCATATATTTT. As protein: CASSYGTGSGNTIYF.